This TCR beta chain derives from a study of spatial heterogeneity in lung cancer. Whole-study context: Fewer alpha-chain than beta-chain sequences were consistently detected.

Every molecule of TCR cDNA had its own unique molecular identifier. TCRdb reprocessed the 5' RACE reads with MiXCR, giving one entry per CDR3 protein. The data show over a thousand distinct CDR3 sequences, with 20% to 30% seen just once and under 30% held by the top ten. Germline V CDR1 and CDR2: SGHNT, YYREEE (reference sequence). Losses at the gene ends were 1 base for V and 5 bases for J; bases not matched to a gene: 9. The CDR3 consists of 15 residues. By frequency in the sample, this clonotype is large (0.1 to 1%). Its antigen is currently unknown. Time point noted: sample taken at primary tumor resection. Without sorting, whole RNA was sequenced from tumor, nontumor lung or frozen PBMC. Overall study findings and caveats: Counts of expanded intratumoral alpha and beta TCRs tracked tumor mutation counts.

The material was lung tumor tissue, obtained at surgery. This sequence originates from a male donor with early-stage non-small cell lung cancer. V is TRBV5-4 and J is TRBJ2-7; 7 positions agree with TRBD1. The CDR3 bases are TGTGCCAGCAGCTTGAACAGGGGAGATCTGGACGAGCAGTACTTC. This gives the protein CASSLNRGDLDEQYF.